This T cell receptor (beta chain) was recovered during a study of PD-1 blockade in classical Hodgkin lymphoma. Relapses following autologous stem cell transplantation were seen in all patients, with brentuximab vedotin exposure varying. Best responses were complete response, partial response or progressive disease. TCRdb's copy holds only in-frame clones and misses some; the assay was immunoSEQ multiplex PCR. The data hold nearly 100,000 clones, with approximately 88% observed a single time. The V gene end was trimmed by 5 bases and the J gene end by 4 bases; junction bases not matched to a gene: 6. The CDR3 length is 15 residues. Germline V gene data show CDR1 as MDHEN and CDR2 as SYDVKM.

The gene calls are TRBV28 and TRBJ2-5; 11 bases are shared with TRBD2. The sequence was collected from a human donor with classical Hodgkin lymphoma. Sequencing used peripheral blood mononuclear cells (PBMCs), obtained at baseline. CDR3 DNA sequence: TGTGCCAGCAGTGCGACTAGCGGGAACGGAGAGACCCAGTACTTC. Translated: CASSATSGNGETQYF. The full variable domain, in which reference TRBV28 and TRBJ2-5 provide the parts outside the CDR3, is DVKVTQSSRYLVKRTGEKVFLECVQDMDHENMFWYRQDPGLGLRLIYFSYDVKMKEKGDIPEGYSVSREKKERFSLILESASTNQTSMYLCASSATSGNGETQYFGPGTRLLVL.